These 27 T cell receptor beta chains share one sample of origin, sequenced in a study of cytomegalovirus exposure and HLA in healthy donors. Both 60 Vbeta primers and 13 Jbeta primers went into the PCR. Produced via immunoSEQ multiplex PCR; TCRdb's table is partial and in-frame only. Of 250,000 to 350,000 clones listed, just over 85% were seen once; the top ten hold 3% to 4%. The sequenced material came from PBMCs. The source is a man between 40 and 49 years old in good health and CMV-seropositive.

This rearrangement joins TRBV7-9 to TRBJ1-3; 8 bases map to TRBD1. The germline V gene encodes CDR1 SEHNR and CDR2 FQNEAQ (reference sequence). CDR3 size: 17 residues. V lost 1 base to trimming and J lost 5 bases; unmatched junction nucleotides: 10. For the CDR3, the DNA is TGTGCCAGCAGCTTAGATGGTCTTACAGGGGGTAGAAACACCATATATTTT. Protein sequence: CASSLDGLTGGRNTIYF.

This rearrangement joins TRBV4-1 to TRBJ1-1; 11 nucleotides align to TRBD1. This CDR3 has 16 residues. With 0 bases clipped from V and 5 bases from J, the junction kept 5 bases outside the gene matches. CDR1 and CDR2 (germline): MGHRA, YSYEKL. This CDR3 is CASSQDQGQGGTEAFF. CDR3 bases: TGCGCCAGCAGCCAAGATCAGGGACAGGGGGGGACTGAAGCTTTCTTT.

The chain uses TRBV7-8 and TRBJ1-5; D is unclear. Germline lookup yields CDR1 SGHVS and CDR2 FQNEAQ. The CDR3 is 16 amino acids. V lost 1 base, J lost 2 bases, and 12 bases lay in between. The CDR3 spells CASSLEPGEGNQPQHF. CDR3 in DNA: TGTGCCAGCAGCTTAGAGCCCGGCGAGGGCAATCAGCCCCAGCATTTT.

The V call is TRBV19, the J call TRBJ1-1, with a tentative D call TRBD1 (6 bases). The V and J ends lost 7 bases and 1 base respectively, with 10 bases between them. In germline, CDR1 is LNHDA, CDR2 SQIVND (reference sequence). This CDR3 is 13 amino acids long. The CDR3: CASTPTGNTEAFF. As DNA, the CDR3 is TGTGCCAGTACCCCGACAGGGAACACTGAAGCTTTCTTT.

About this clone itself: At one end the junction does not follow the germline gene, possibly because of a read error. V is TRBV7-9 and J is TRBJ2-5; D not certain. The J call is uncertain, as TRBJ2-7 better fits the DNA end. The V gene's germline CDR1 is SEHNR and CDR2 FQNEAQ (reference sequence). The CDR3 contains 12 residues. The CDR3, as DNA: TGTTCCAGCAGCTTACATCGCGGCGAGCAGTACTTC. It encodes CSSSLHRGEQYF.

This chain uses TRBV6-5 with TRBJ1-1, with D possibly TRBD1 on 5 matching bases. The CDR3 is 13 residues long. Germline V lookup: CDR1 MNHEY, CDR2 SVGAGI. V was clipped by 6 bases and J by 1 base, with 9 bases between them. The CDR3 nucleotides are TGTGCCAGCAGCGTCGACAGGAACACTGAAGCTTTCTTT. This codes for CASSVDRNTEAFF.

The genes are TRBV6-1 and TRBJ2-7, with 10 positions matching TRBD1. With 6 bases clipped from V and 2 bases from J, the junction kept 7 bases outside the gene matches. The CDR3 runs to 15 residues. Germline CDR1 MNHNS, CDR2 SASEGT. For the CDR3, the DNA is TGTGCCAGCAGACTGGACAGGGGGAGTACCTACGAGCAGTACTTC. The encoded protein is CASRLDRGSTYEQYF.

This chain links TRBV19 with TRBJ1-5; tentatively, D is TRBD1 (6 bases). The CDR3 extends over 15 amino acids. From germline, CDR1 is LNHDA and CDR2 SQIVND (reference sequence). Trimming removed 6 bases from V and 2 bases from J, with 14 bases in between. The CDR3 here is CASRVQGTRNQPQHF. The CDR3 nucleotides are TGTGCCAGTAGGGTCCAGGGGACCCGCAATCAGCCCCAGCATTTT. Together with reference TRBV19 and TRBJ1-5, the CDR3 gives the full variable domain: DGGITQSPKYLFRKEGQNVTLSCEQNLNHDAMYWYRQDPGQGLRLIYYSQIVNDFQKGDIAEGYSVSREKKESFPLTVTSAQKNPTAFYLCASRVQGTRNQPQHFGDGTRLSIL.

The V and J genes are TRBV4-1 and TRBJ1-2; the match to TRBD1 covers 9 bases. The germline CDR1 and CDR2 sequences are MGHRA and YSYEKL. The CDR3 consists of 18 residues. V gave up 5 bases and J gave up 2 bases; unmatched junction bases: 15. CDR3 in amino acids: CASSDSTTGTGRNYGYTF. The CDR3, as DNA: TGCGCCAGCAGCGACTCTACAACCGGGACAGGGAGAAACTATGGCTACACCTTC.

On this clone: Other DNA sequences within the sample encode an identical CDR3. J is TRBJ2-7 and V is TRBV19; D is unresolved. Trimming cost V 3 bases and J 6 bases, with 6 bases left between them. Looked up from germline, CDR1 is LNHDA and CDR2 is SQIVND (reference sequence). The CDR3 covers 11 residues. CDR3 amino acids: CASSIFGEQYF. DNA of the CDR3: TGTGCCAGTAGTATTTTCGGCGAGCAGTACTTC.

The chain has TRBV19 and TRBJ2-1; 9 bases are a match to TRBD2. The germline gives CDR1 LNHDA, CDR2 SQIVND (reference sequence). The CDR3 is made up of 16 amino acids. The trim removed 0 bases at V and 0 bases at J, leaving 0 bases unmatched. CDR3 sequence reads: CASSIDSGSSYNEQFF. CDR3 bases: TGTGCCAGTAGTATAGATAGCGGGAGCTCCTACAATGAGCAGTTCTTC. Together with reference TRBV19 and TRBJ2-1, the CDR3 gives the full variable domain: DGGITQSPKYLFRKEGQNVTLSCEQNLNHDAMYWYRQDPGQGLRLIYYSQIVNDFQKGDIAEGYSVSREKKESFPLTVTSAQKNPTAFYLCASSIDSGSSYNEQFFGPGTRLTVL.

The chain carries TRBV27 and TRBJ2-7; TRBD1 matches at 7 bases. Unmatched junction bases numbered 3, after V lost 5 bases and J lost 2 bases. CDR3 size: 13 residues. Germline V CDR1 and CDR2: MNHEY, SMNVEV (reference sequence). In DNA form, the CDR3 reads TGTGCCAGCAGTGTGGACAGGACCTACGAGCAGTACTTC. Translated, it gives CASSVDRTYEQYF.

The rearrangement uses TRBV4-2 and TRBJ2-7; 8 nucleotides agree with TRBD1. The V gene's germline CDR1 is LGHNA and CDR2 YNFKEQ. Trimming at V came to 0 bases and at J to 3 bases, leaving 10 bases not matched to a gene. This CDR3 comprises 17 residues. In DNA form, the CDR3 reads TGTGCCAGCAGCCAAGATATCAGACCTACAGGGGGCTACGAGCAGTACTTC. As protein: CASSQDIRPTGGYEQYF.

The V and J genes are TRBV28 and TRBJ2-5; perhaps TRBD2 as D (6 bases). The CDR3 covers 16 residues. Trimming removed 6 bases at V and 1 base at J, with 18 bases between. The V gene's germline CDR1 is MDHEN and CDR2 SYDVKM. DNA of the CDR3: TGTGCCAGCAGCCCCGCCGGGGAGGCGCTCCAAGAGACCCAGTACTTC. Protein product: CASSPAGEALQETQYF.

This chain joins TRBV19 and TRBJ2-7; 12 nucleotides match TRBD2. CDR1 LNHDA and CDR2 SQIVND come from the germline V gene (reference sequence). J was trimmed by 3 bases and V by 2 bases; bases with no gene match: 8. This CDR3 is 17 amino acids long. The CDR3 reads CASSIQASGRGNYEQYF. As DNA, the CDR3 is TGTGCCAGTAGTATACAAGCTAGCGGGAGGGGTAACTACGAGCAGTACTTC.

The chain couples TRBV14 to TRBJ2-7; 9 bases are a match to TRBD1. The CDR3 loop spans 14 amino acids. V lost 4 bases and J lost 1; bases outside the gene matches: 2. The germline CDR1 and CDR2 sequences are SGHDN and FVKESK. The CDR3: CASSRDRVSYEQYF. CDR3 DNA sequence: TGTGCCAGCAGCCGGGACAGGGTTTCCTACGAGCAGTACTTC.

The V and J genes are TRBV7-9 and TRBJ2-1, with 9 bases aligning to TRBD1. V was pared by 5 bases and J by 2 bases, with 4 bases of the junction left unmatched. CDR1 is SEHNR and CDR2 is FQNEAQ in the germline V gene (reference sequence). The CDR3 runs to 15 residues. The CDR3 region is CASSRRDRAYNEQFF. In DNA form, the CDR3 reads TGTGCCAGCAGCCGCCGGGACAGGGCCTACAATGAGCAGTTCTTC.

This chain links TRBV7-9 with TRBJ2-7; 7 positions match TRBD1. Unmatched junction bases numbered 8, after V lost 10 bases and J lost 2 bases. Looked up from germline, CDR1 is SEHNR and CDR2 is FQNEAQ (reference sequence). The CDR3 sequence is 13 residues long. CDR3 nucleotide sequence: TGTGCCACGAGGACAGGCGCCACCTACGAGCAGTACTTC. The encoded protein is CATRTGATYEQYF.

The rearrangement joins TRBV14 to TRBJ2-5, with 8 bases lining up with TRBD1. Trimming at V came to 3 bases and at J to 1 base, leaving 7 bases not matched to a gene. The CDR3 is 16 amino acids. Germline V gives CDR1 SGHDN, CDR2 FVKESK. The CDR3 bases are TGTGCCAGCAGCCAGGGTCCGGGACAGGTCCAAGAGACCCAGTACTTC. Its protein is CASSQGPGQVQETQYF.

The V call is TRBV19, the J call TRBJ2-2; D is unresolved. V dropped 7 bases and J dropped 5 bases, with 20 bases sitting between them. The CDR3 spans 16 residues. Germline V gives CDR1 LNHDA, CDR2 SQIVND (reference sequence). This CDR3 reads CASTRGDLAGTGELFF. The DNA of the CDR3 is TGTGCCAGTACTCGAGGCGACTTAGCTGGTACCGGGGAGCTGTTTTTT.

The chain recombines TRBV7-9 with TRBJ2-1, with TRBD1 matching 9 bases. Trimming cost V 4 bases and J 8 bases; bases outside gene matches: 15. This CDR3 region has 17 residues. Per the germline V gene, CDR1 is SEHNR and CDR2 is FQNEAQ (reference sequence). CDR3 amino acids: CASSSRDRADRGHEQFF. The CDR3 DNA is TGTGCCAGCAGCTCCCGGGACAGGGCGGACCGAGGCCATGAGCAGTTCTTC.

This clone was counted between two and nine times. The chain recombines TRBV5-4 with TRBJ2-3, with D tentatively TRBD2 (6 bases). V was pared by 4 bases and J by 4 bases, with 13 bases between. This CDR3 spans 14 amino acids. The germline V gene has CDR1 SGHNT and CDR2 YYREEE (reference sequence). The CDR3 nucleotides read TGTGCCAGCAGCCCGCTCCCGGGAGCAGATACGCAGTATTTT. The encoded protein is CASSPLPGADTQYF. Based on the CDR3 plus reference TRBV5-4 and TRBJ2-3, the full variable domain is ETGVTQSPTHLIKTRGQQVTLRCSSQSGHNTVSWYQQALGQGPQFIFQYYREEENGRGNFPPRFSGLQFPNYSSELNVNALELDDSALYLCASSPLPGADTQYFGPGTRLTVL.

The V gene is TRBV28, the J gene TRBJ2-5; D perhaps matches TRBD1 (5 bases). Germline-derived CDR1 and CDR2 are MDHEN and SYDVKM. V dropped 1 base and J dropped 1 base, with 13 bases sitting between them. This CDR3 comprises 16 residues. This chain's CDR3 is CASSLYFSRVQETQYF. As DNA, the CDR3 is TGTGCCAGCAGTTTATACTTCAGCAGGGTCCAAGAGACCCAGTACTTC.

The chain is built from TRBV2 and TRBJ2-2; 9 nucleotides agree with TRBD2. Germline CDR1 SNHLY, CDR2 FYNNEI. CDR3 length equals 16 residues. The V segment lost 6 bases and the J segment 7 bases; nucleotides outside the gene matches: 12. The CDR3 sequence is CASRGVAGATIGELFF. CDR3 sequence (DNA): TGTGCCAGCAGAGGGGTAGCGGGAGCCACCATCGGGGAGCTGTTTTTT.

This clone has a handful of counts. V and J are TRBV5-1 and TRBJ2-1; TRBD1 aligns across 7 bases. The CDR3 runs 13 residues. The germline gives CDR1 SGHRS, CDR2 YFSETQ. V gave up 4 bases and J gave up 6 bases; unmatched junction bases: 4. CDR3 protein: CASSISGGNEQFF. For the CDR3, the DNA is TGCGCCAGCAGCATCTCAGGGGGCAATGAGCAGTTCTTC.

For this clone: This CDR3 is also generated by other DNA sequences in the sample. This chain joins TRBV5-1 and TRBJ2-3, with 10 bases identical to TRBD1. V lost 3 bases, J lost 3 bases, and 1 base stayed unmatched. The CDR3 is 14 residues long. The germline V gene has CDR1 SGHRS and CDR2 YFSETQ. The chain's CDR3 is CASSSGQGTDTQYF. Here the CDR3 DNA reads TGCGCCAGCAGCTCGGGACAGGGGACAGATACGCAGTATTTT.

CDR3 DNA: TGTGCCAGCAGCGTGTACAGGGGGTTCGGGGAAAAACTGTTTTTT. Amino acid sequence: CASSVYRGFGEKLFF. The rearrangement links TRBV7-6 to TRBJ1-4; 8 nucleotides align to TRBD1. The CDR3 totals 15 residues. The germline CDR1 and CDR2 sequences are SGHVS and FNYEAQ. Trimming took 5 bases from V and 8 from J; bases not matched to a gene: 10.